This entry describes one TCR beta chain. Its antigen is unidentified. Compared with germline, one end of the junction differs, possibly owing to a read error. The CDR3 spans 14 residues. The germline gives CDR1 SQVTM, CDR2 ANQGSEA. The source of the sample is a study of tumor and adjacent non-tumor tissue in lung cancer. Study context: Histology: eleven to twelve adenocarcinoma, a couple of squamous cell carcinoma, 1 small cell lung cancer. Study observations and caveats: Compared with tumor, normal lung showed significantly lower TCR diversity.

Three rounds of nested PCR, following a modified ARM-PCR protocol, produced the TCRbeta library. TCRdb re-analysed the multiplex PCR reads in MiXCR, keeping a single row per CDR3 protein. The table lists more than 45,000 distinct CDR3 sequences, 74% of them singletons. No cell sorting was done before RNA was extracted from the tissue. Distant lung tissue was collected more than 3 cm away from the tumor edge. The source of this sequence is a woman aged 60-70 years with non-small cell lung cancer. J is TRBJ1-4 and V is TRBV29-1, with 8 bases matching TRBD1. Sequenced material: distant non-tumor lung tissue. DNA of the CDR3: TGCAGGCTCAGAGTAGGACAGGGCCATAAAAAACTCTTTTTT. Translating gives CRLRVGQGHKKLFF.